This T cell receptor beta chain was recovered during a study of STAT5B mutations in CD4+ large granular lymphocyte leukemia. Patients had CD4+ T-LGLL, from Padova, Helsinki and Shinshu. General observations from the study: 8/27 top patient clones versus 2/35 control clones were TRBV06-family. Higher CD4+ than CD8+ T-LGLL clonality might reflect small sample size.

As concerns this clone: Its cognate antigen is unknown.

Per germline, CDR1 MDHEN and CDR2 SYDVKM. Deletions cut 6 bases from V and 0 bases from J, with 15 bases between. There are 16 residues in the CDR3. In the original workflow: Clonotypes above 5% were considered putative leukemic clones, totaling a few dozen. Generated by immunoSEQ multiplex PCR, the TCRdb table keeps only in-frame clones and is missing some. The DNA was the basis for D and trimming; V, J and clone size are from that table. This table holds some 8,800 clones, about 86% found once. The genes are TRBV28 and TRBJ1-3; possibly TRBD1 for D (6 bases). The origin of this receptor is a man in his fifties or sixties with CD4+ T-cell large granular lymphocyte leukemia. The specimen sequenced was PBMCs. In DNA, the CDR3 is TGTGCCAGCAGCTCCCCGCGGGGGGCCTCTGGAAACACCATATATTTT. This gives the protein CASSSPRGASGNTIYF.